This T cell receptor beta chain was found in a study of T cell repertoires in cytomegalovirus infection. At the level of the study: Public signatures in TCR beta pointed to CMV infection and matching HLA type.

Each CDR3 protein gets one entry after TCRdb re-called the reads with MiXCR. The sample carries approximately 990,000 distinct CDR3 sequences, roughly 30% recorded once. Per germline, CDR1 MGHRA and CDR2 YSYEKL. The CDR3 runs 15 residues. V lost 1 base to trimming and J lost 8 bases, with 15 bases between them. With respect to this clonotype: Its cognate antigen is unknown.

The TCR was taken from a human donor in good health (CMV status not recorded). Some clones in this sample may be carry-over from other donors' samples. Sequencing used cultured CD8+ T cells from PBMCs, obtained from culture after CMV antigen stimulation. J is TRBJ2-1 and V is TRBV4-1, with a weak D call TRBD2 (5 bases). The CDR3 protein is CASSQVASEGDEQFF. The DNA of the CDR3 is TGCGCCAGCAGCCAAGTGGCTAGTGAGGGTGATGAGCAGTTCTTC.